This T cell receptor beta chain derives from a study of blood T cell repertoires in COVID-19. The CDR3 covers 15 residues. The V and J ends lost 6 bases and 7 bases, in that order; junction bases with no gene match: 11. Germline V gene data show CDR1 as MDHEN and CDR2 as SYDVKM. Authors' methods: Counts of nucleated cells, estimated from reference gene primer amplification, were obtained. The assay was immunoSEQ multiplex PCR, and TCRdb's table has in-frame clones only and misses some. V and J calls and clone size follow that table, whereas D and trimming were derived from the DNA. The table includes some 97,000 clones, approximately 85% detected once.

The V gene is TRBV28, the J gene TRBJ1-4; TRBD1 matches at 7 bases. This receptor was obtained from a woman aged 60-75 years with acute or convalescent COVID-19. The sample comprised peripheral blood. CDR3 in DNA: TGTGCCAGCAGGCCCTCCGGGACAGCCACTGAAAAACTGTTTTTT. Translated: CASRPSGTATEKLFF. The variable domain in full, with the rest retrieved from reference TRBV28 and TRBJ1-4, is DVKVTQSSRYLVKRTGEKVFLECVQDMDHENMFWYRQDPGLGLRLIYFSYDVKMKEKGDIPEGYSVSREKKERFSLILESASTNQTSMYLCASRPSGTATEKLFFGSGTQLSVL.